This TCR beta chain is from a study of blood T cell repertoires in COVID-19. Study as a whole: Whether acute or convalescent, the COVID-19 samples came from the United States, Italy and Spain. In each case, the material was cDNA or gDNA derived from T cells, B-cell-depleted T cells, or PBMCs.

Trimming removed 0 bases at V and 9 bases at J, with 12 bases between. The CDR3 is 14 amino acids. Germline V lookup: CDR1 LGHDT, CDR2 YNNKEL (reference sequence). In its sample, this clone was seen once. In the original workflow: Scientists estimated how many nucleated cells there were by amplifying reference gene primers. Profiled with immunoSEQ multiplex PCR; TCRdb holds only in-frame clones, not every one. The V and J calls and clone size come from that table; D and trimming were worked out from the DNA. The table has around 140,000 clones, around 88% seen once. The TCR sequence derives from a woman aged 60-70 years with acute or convalescent COVID-19. The chain employs TRBV3-1 (or the pseudogene TRBV3-2) and TRBJ2-1; weak D call: TRBD1 (5 bases). The sample consisted of peripheral blood. The chain's CDR3 is CASSQDIRASEQFF. The CDR3 DNA sequence: TGTGCCAGCAGCCAAGATATCAGGGCAAGTGAGCAGTTCTTC.